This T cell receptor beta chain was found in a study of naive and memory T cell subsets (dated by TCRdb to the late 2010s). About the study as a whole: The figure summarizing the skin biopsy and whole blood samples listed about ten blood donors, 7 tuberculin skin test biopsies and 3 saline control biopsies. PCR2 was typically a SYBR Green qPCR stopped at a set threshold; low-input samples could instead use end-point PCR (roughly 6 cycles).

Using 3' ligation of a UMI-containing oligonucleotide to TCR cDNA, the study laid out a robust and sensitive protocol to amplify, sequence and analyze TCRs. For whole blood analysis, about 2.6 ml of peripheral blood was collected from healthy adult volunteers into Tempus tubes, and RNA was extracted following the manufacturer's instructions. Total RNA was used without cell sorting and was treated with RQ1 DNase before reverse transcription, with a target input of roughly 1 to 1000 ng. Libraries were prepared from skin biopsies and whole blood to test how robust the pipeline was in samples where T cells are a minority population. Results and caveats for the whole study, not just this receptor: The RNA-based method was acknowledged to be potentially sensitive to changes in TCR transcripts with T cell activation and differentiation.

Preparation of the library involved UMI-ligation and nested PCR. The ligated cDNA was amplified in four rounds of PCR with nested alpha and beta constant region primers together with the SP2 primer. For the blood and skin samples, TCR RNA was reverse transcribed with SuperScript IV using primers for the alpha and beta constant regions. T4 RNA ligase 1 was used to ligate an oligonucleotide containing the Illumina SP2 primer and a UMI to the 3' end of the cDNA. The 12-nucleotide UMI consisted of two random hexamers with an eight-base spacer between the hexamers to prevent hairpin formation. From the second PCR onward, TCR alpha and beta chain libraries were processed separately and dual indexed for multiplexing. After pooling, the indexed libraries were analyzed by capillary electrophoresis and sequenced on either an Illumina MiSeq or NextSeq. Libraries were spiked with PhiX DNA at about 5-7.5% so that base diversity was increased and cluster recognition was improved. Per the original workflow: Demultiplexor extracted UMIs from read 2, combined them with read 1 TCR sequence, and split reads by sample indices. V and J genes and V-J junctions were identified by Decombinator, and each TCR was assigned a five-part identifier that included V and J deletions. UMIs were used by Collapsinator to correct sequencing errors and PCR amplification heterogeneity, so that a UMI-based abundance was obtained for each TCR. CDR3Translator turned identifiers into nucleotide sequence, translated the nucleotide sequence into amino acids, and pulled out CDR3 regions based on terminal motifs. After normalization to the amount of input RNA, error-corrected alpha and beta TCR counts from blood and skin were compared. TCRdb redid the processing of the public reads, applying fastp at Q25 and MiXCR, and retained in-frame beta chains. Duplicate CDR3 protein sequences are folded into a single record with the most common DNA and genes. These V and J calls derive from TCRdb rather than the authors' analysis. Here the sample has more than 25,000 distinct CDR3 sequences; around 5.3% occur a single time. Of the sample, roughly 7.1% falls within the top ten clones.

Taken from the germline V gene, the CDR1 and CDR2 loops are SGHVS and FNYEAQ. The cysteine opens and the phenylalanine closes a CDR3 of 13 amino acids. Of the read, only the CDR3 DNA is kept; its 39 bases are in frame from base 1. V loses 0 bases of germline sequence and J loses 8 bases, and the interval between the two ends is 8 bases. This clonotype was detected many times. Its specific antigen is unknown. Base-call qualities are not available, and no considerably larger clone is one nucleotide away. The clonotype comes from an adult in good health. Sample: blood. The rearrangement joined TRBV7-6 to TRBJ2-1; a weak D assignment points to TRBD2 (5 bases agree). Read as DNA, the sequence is TGTGCCAGCAGCTTAGCGGTGCGGGATGAGCAGTTCTTC. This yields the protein CASSLAVRDEQFF. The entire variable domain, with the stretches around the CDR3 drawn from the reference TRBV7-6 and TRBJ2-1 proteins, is GAGVSQSPRYKVTKRGQDVALRCDPISGHVSLYWYRQALGQGPEFLTYFNYEAQQDKSGLPNDRFSAERPEGSISTLTIQRTEQRDSAMYRCASSLAVRDEQFFGPGTRLTVL.